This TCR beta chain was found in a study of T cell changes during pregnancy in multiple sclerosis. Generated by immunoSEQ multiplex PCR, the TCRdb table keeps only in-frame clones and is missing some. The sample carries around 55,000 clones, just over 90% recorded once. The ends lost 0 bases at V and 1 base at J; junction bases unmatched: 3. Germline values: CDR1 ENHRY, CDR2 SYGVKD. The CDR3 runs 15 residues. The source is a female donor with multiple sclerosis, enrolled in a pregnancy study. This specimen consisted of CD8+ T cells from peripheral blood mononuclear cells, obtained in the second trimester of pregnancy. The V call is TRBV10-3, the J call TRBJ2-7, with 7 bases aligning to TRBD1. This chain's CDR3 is CAISESLTGSYEQYF. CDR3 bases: TGTGCCATCAGTGAGTCATTGACAGGGTCCTACGAGCAGTACTTC.